This T cell receptor beta chain stems from a study of T-cell reconstitution after alpha-beta-depleted transplantation in children. TCRbeta library preparation incorporated unique molecular identifiers. TCRdb analysed the PCR reads with MiXCR anew, one entry per CDR3 protein. The sample has 200,000 to 250,000 distinct CDR3 sequences; roughly 7% are singletons. V lost 2 bases and J 5 bases, leaving 18 bases between the germline ends. Germline CDR1 is MDHEN and CDR2 is SYDVKM. The CDR3 runs 16 residues. This clonotype has at least ten counts. Its cognate antigen is unknown. Notes on the study in general: When one year had passed after transplant, most T-cell counts and diversity came from newly produced T cells. Recipient T cells and thymic progenitors that survived were the source of the high TCRbeta diversity seen at day 60 in some patients.

This sequence originates from a boy aged 2-9 years with acute lymphoblastic leukemia, due to receive a stem cell transplant. Here the sequenced sample was PBMCs, taken before TCRalphabeta/CD19-depleted stem cell transplant. The chain couples TRBV28 to TRBJ2-5; D tentatively fits TRBD1 or TRBD2 (6 bases each). The CDR3 nucleotides are TGTGCCAGCAGTTTAAGGGGATCACGGGGGCGGGAGACCCAGTACTTC. Its translation: CASSLRGSRGRETQYF.